This T cell receptor beta chain was documented in a study of blood T cell repertoires in COVID-19. Study overall: Acute-phase and convalescent COVID-19 samples originated in the United States, Italy and Spain.

Only in-frame clones appear in the TCRdb table, and some are missing; sequencing was by immunoSEQ multiplex PCR. The top ten clones hold approximately 40% of a sample with tens of thousands of clones, about 83% of them seen once. Sequenced material: peripheral blood. The sequence came from a woman aged 80 or older with acute or convalescent COVID-19.

The CDR3 DNA is TGTGCCAGTAGTAGCATATGGCAGACTGAAGCTTTCTTT. Protein sequence: CASSSIWQTEAFF. V gene TRBV19 combines with J gene TRBJ1-1; D is uncertain. This CDR3 region has 13 residues. Germline V gives CDR1 LNHDA, CDR2 SQIVND (reference sequence). The V and J ends lost 4 bases and 5 bases respectively, with 11 bases between them.